This passage covers 30 T cell receptor beta chains from one sample sequenced in a study of blood T cells in healthy people across ages. A second PCR, run for roughly 7 to 12 cycles, used a sample-barcoded 5' primer plus a J-beta primer mix. MiXCR, run by TCRdb on the 5' RACE reads, gives a single entry per CDR3 protein. The sample has 1 million to 1.2 million distinct CDR3 sequences; more than 30% are singletons. The sequencing input was blood. These receptors were obtained from a man between 18 and 29 years old in good health.

J is TRBJ2-7 and V is TRBV7-9; D possibly corresponds to TRBD1 (6 bases). The J call is doubtful: the DNA matches TRBJ2-5 better. The CDR3 has 16 residues. Germline V gene sequence: CDR1 SEHNR, CDR2 FQNEAQ (reference sequence). CDR3 DNA sequence: TGTGCCAGCAGCTTCCTTTCCTGGACAGAAAAAGAGACCCAGTACTTC. Its protein is CASSFLSWTEKETQYF.

This chain connects TRBV5-1 to TRBJ1-2; 7 nucleotides agree with TRBD1. The V gene end was trimmed by 0 bases and the J gene end by 7 bases; junction bases not matched to a gene: 12. This CDR3 is built from 16 residues. Germline V gene data show CDR1 as SGHRS and CDR2 as YFSETQ. The CDR3 bases are TGCGCCAGCAGCTTGGCCCGACAGGGTTTGGGCTGTGGCTACACCTTC. Its translation is CASSLARQGLGCGYTF.

This clonotype was counted ten times or more. The rearrangement uses TRBV20-1 and TRBJ2-7; possibly TRBD2 for D (5 bases). Germline CDR1 reads DFQATT; CDR2 reads SNEGSKA (reference sequence). V was shortened by 3 bases and J by 4 bases, with 16 bases between the two germline ends. The CDR3 is 14 amino acids. The CDR3 sequence: CSASLSSRYYEQYF. The CDR3 DNA sequence: TGCAGTGCTAGCTTGTCTAGCAGGTATTACGAGCAGTACTTC.

This chain joins TRBV20-1 and TRBJ1-1; possibly TRBD1 for D (5 bases). Germline CDR1 and CDR2: DFQATT and SNEGSKA (reference sequence). This CDR3 contains 15 residues. V was cut by 0 bases and J by 3 bases, with 14 bases left in between. The CDR3 region has the DNA TGCAGTGCTAGAGATCGGGGGTTGACCGACACTGAAGCTTTCTTT. Its protein product is CSARDRGLTDTEAFF.

The chain combines TRBV7-9 with TRBJ2-4; D might be TRBD1 or TRBD2, each matching 5 bases. The CDR3 covers 17 residues. V gave up 4 bases and J gave up 0 bases, with 16 bases separating them. CDR1 is SEHNR, CDR2 FQNEAQ, per germline (reference sequence). CDR3 residues: CASSSTPGRQAKNIQYF. CDR3 DNA sequence: TGTGCCAGCAGCTCCACTCCGGGACGCCAAGCCAAAAACATTCAGTACTTC.

The sample holds one count of this clonotype. The chain uses TRBV6-6 and TRBJ2-1; D remains unclear. The end of the DNA aligns better with TRBJ2-7, so the J call may be wrong. The CDR3 has 15 amino acids. The germline gives CDR1 MNHNY, CDR2 SVGAGI (reference sequence). CDR3 residues: CASSLDRDEYNEQYF. The CDR3 region has the DNA TGTGCCAGCAGCCTAGATCGAGATGAATACAATGAGCAGTACTTC.

The table lists this clonotype with a few counts. V and J are TRBV12-5 and TRBJ1-1; 11 bases line up with TRBD1. CDR1 LGHNT and CDR2 FRNRAP come from the germline V gene. The CDR3 contains 15 residues. After removal of 7 bases from V and 3 bases from J, the junction contained 7 bases not matched to a gene. This CDR3 is CASAKRTGGYTEAFF. DNA of the CDR3: TGTGCTAGTGCCAAAAGGACAGGGGGCTACACTGAAGCTTTCTTT.

The V and J genes are TRBV11-2 and TRBJ1-4; no reliable D call. The CDR3 is 12 residues long. Germline-derived CDR1 and CDR2 are SGHAT and FQNNGV. The V end was cut by 0 bases, the J end by 7 bases, with 3 bases between. The CDR3: CASSLESEKLFF. The CDR3 bases are TGTGCCAGCAGCTTAGAATCTGAAAAACTGTTTTTT.

The sample holds a few counts of this clonotype. This chain uses TRBV5-1 with TRBJ1-2; 10 bases agree with TRBD1. Germline loops: CDR1 SGHRS, CDR2 YFSETQ. The CDR3 has 16 amino acids. After removal of 4 bases from V and 2 bases from J, the junction contained 8 bases not matched to a gene. CDR3 nucleotides: TGCGCCAGCAGCCCTCTGACAGGGGGCTTAAACTATGGCTACACCTTC. As protein: CASSPLTGGLNYGYTF.

The rearrangement links TRBV6-2 or TRBV6-3 to TRBJ1-2; D unclear. The CDR3 has 12 amino acids. The V end was cut by 8 bases, the J end by 2 bases, with 9 bases between. Germline V gene lookup returns CDR1 MNHEY and CDR2 SVGEGT. The CDR3 DNA follows: TGTGCCAGCGGAACGGAGAACTATGGCTACACCTTC. Translation: CASGTENYGYTF.

This clonotype was recorded a few times. CDR3 sequence: CSYGFHQPQHF. In DNA, the CDR3 is TGTTCCTATGGGTTCCATCAGCCCCAGCATTTT. The gene calls are TRBV12-5 and TRBJ1-5; D not resolved. Germline V gene data show CDR1 as LGHNT and CDR2 as FRNRAP. This CDR3 has 11 residues.

This clonotype was recorded a few times. Germline is not matched at one junction end, which may reflect a read error. The chain has TRBV6-6 and TRBJ1-2; D gene unclear. This CDR3 is 16 amino acids long. CDR1 and CDR2 from the germline V gene are MNHNY and SVGAGI (reference sequence). The CDR3 DNA sequence: TGTGCCAGCAGTCACTCGAGTACAGATTCTCCCTATGGCTACACTTTC. It encodes CASSHSSTDSPYGYTF.

Of note for this clonotype: This could be a read error, since a much larger clone is one nucleotide away. The CDR3 here is CASSYLQGASYEQFF. In DNA form, the CDR3 reads TGTGCCAGCAGTTACTTACAGGGGGCCTCCTACGAGCAGTTCTTC. V gene TRBV6-5 combines with J gene TRBJ2-7; TRBD1 agrees at 9 bases. The better agreement between TRBJ2-1 and the DNA end casts doubt on the J call. The CDR3 is 15 amino acids. The V gene's germline CDR1 is MNHEY and CDR2 SVGAGI.

This chain joins TRBV28 and TRBJ2-1; D is unclear. The DNA end is more similar to TRBJ2-7, so the J call may be wrong. The CDR3 has 13 residues. Per the germline V gene, CDR1 is MDHEN and CDR2 is SYDVKM. CDR3 in amino acids: CASSPRSYNEQYF. In nucleotides, the CDR3 is TGTGCCAGCAGTCCCCGCTCCTACAATGAGCAGTACTTC.

The chain combines TRBV5-1 with TRBJ1-2, with a tentative D call TRBD1 (6 bases). V was trimmed by 0 bases and J by 5 bases, leaving 11 bases between them. This CDR3 has 14 amino acids. CDR1 and CDR2 from the germline V gene are SGHRS and YFSETQ. Here the CDR3 DNA reads TGCGCCAGCAGCTTGGCCGACAGGAGATATGGCTACACCTTC. It encodes CASSLADRRYGYTF.

The CDR3 DNA is TGTGCCAGCCACGCCTCTAACGAGGGCTACACCTTC. It yields the protein CASHASNEGYTF. The gene calls are TRBV7-9 and TRBJ1-2, with D unresolved. The germline V gene has CDR1 SEHNR and CDR2 FQNEAQ (reference sequence). The CDR3 spans 12 residues. V was cut by 8 bases and J by 8 bases, with 15 bases left in between.

V gene TRBV4-1 combines with J gene TRBJ1-5, with D tentatively TRBD1 (5 bases). Trimming took 4 bases from V and 5 from J, leaving 21 bases between them. The CDR3 contains 17 residues. CDR1 and CDR2 (germline): MGHRA, YSYEKL. The CDR3 reads CASSRRRAVQEDQPQHF. In DNA form, the CDR3 reads TGCGCCAGCAGCCGAAGAAGGGCTGTACAGGAGGATCAGCCCCAGCATTTT.

Turning to this clonotype: This may arise from a read error, as a much more abundant clone is one base away. The DNA is left out, because the CDR3 cannot be placed on it with certainty; the CDR3 is given as TCRdb lists it. The chain is built from TRBV27 and TRBJ1-6; the table's D gene call, TRBD1, was not cross checked with the DNA. Inclusive of both ends, the CDR3 amounts to 14 amino acids. The germline V gene has CDR1 MNHEY and CDR2 SMNVEV (reference sequence). The CDR3 loop reads CASSWGRGNSPPHF.

This clonotype was recorded at least ten times. DNA of the CDR3: TGTGCCAGCAGTCGGACTGGCAATGAGCAGTTCTTC. Its protein is CASSRTGNEQFF. This chain uses TRBV12-3 or TRBV12-4 with TRBJ2-1; a weak D match, TRBD2 (5 bases). The CDR3 covers 12 residues. V gave up 5 bases and J gave up 6 bases, with 8 bases separating them.

The rearrangement links TRBV10-3 to TRBJ2-5; D tentatively fits TRBD1 or TRBD2 (6 bases each). Germline lookup yields CDR1 ENHRY and CDR2 SYGVKD. With 4 bases removed from V and 5 bases from J, the gap between germline ends came to 14 bases. The CDR3 extends over 14 amino acids. This CDR3 reads CAISVARGLETQYF. CDR3 DNA sequence: TGTGCCATCAGTGTAGCCCGGGGGCTGGAGACCCAGTACTTC.

V usage is TRBV15 and J usage is TRBJ1-2; D may be TRBD1 (6 bases). Trimming shortened V by 0 bases and J by 5 bases, and 19 bases separated the two germline ends. The CDR3 has 17 residues. The V gene's germline CDR1 is LNHNV and CDR2 YYDKDF (reference sequence). DNA for the CDR3: TGTGCCACCAGCAGAGACTACAGGGATTTATGGGAGTATGGCTACACCTTC. It codes for CATSRDYRDLWEYGYTF.

This clonotype has more than one count but fewer than ten. The chain combines TRBV7-6 with TRBJ2-3; D may be TRBD1 (5 bases). This CDR3 has 15 residues. Germline V gene lookup returns CDR1 SGHVS and CDR2 FNYEAQ. The ends were cut back, 2 bases at V and 0 bases at J, with 9 bases in the middle. The CDR3 loop is CASSLTAGSTDTQYF. The CDR3 nucleotides read TGTGCCAGCAGCTTAACGGCAGGGAGCACAGATACGCAGTATTTT.

The rearrangement uses TRBV20-1 and TRBJ2-7; 7 bases fit TRBD1. CDR3 length equals 15 residues. The V segment lost 6 bases and the J segment 0 bases; nucleotides outside the gene matches: 11. Germline CDR1 reads DFQATT; CDR2 reads SNEGSKA (reference sequence). For the CDR3, the DNA is TGCAGTGCCCCCCGACTCGACAGGGCCTCCTACGAGCAGTACTTC. It encodes CSAPRLDRASYEQYF.

The chain carries TRBV28 and TRBJ2-4; no reliable D call. CDR1 is MDHEN and CDR2 is SYDVKM in the germline V gene. The CDR3 loop spans 11 amino acids. Trimming cost V 11 bases and J 13 bases, with 18 bases left between them. The CDR3 nucleotides read TGTGCCTGCGTAGCATACAATGAGCAGTACTTC. Translating it yields CACVAYNEQYF. Full variable domain (remainder filled in from reference TRBV28 and TRBJ2-4): DVKVTQSSRYLVKRTGEKVFLECVQDMDHENMFWYRQDPGLGLRLIYFSYDVKMKEKGDIPEGYSVSREKKERFSLILESASTNQTSMYLCACVAYNEQYFGAGTRLSVL.

The rearrangement uses TRBV6-4 and TRBJ2-3; D is perhaps TRBD1 (6 bases). V shed 2 bases and J shed 1 base, with 10 bases lying between them. The CDR3 totals 15 residues. Germline-derived CDR1 and CDR2 are MRHNA and SNTAGT. In DNA, the CDR3 is TGTGCCAGCAGTGACGGTCCAGGGGGCACAGATACGCAGTATTTT. This gives the protein CASSDGPGGTDTQYF.

V and J are TRBV5-1 and TRBJ2-1; D remains unclear. Trimming took 4 bases from V and 4 from J, leaving 9 bases between them. Germline values: CDR1 SGHRS, CDR2 YFSETQ. The CDR3 contains 13 residues. The CDR3 spells CASSTDGYNEQFF. The DNA of the CDR3 is TGCGCCAGCAGCACGGACGGATACAATGAGCAGTTCTTC.

The CDR3 DNA follows: TGCGCCAGCAGCTTCGGTTCTAGAAACTATGGCTACACCTTC. Its translation is CASSFGSRNYGYTF. The chain joins TRBV5-1 to TRBJ1-2; no firm D call. CDR3 length: 14 residues. V dropped 2 bases and J dropped 2 bases, with 10 bases sitting between them. Germline V gene lookup returns CDR1 SGHRS and CDR2 YFSETQ.

The genes are TRBV4-3 and TRBJ2-3; 12 bases are shared with TRBD2. In germline, CDR1 is LGHNA, CDR2 YSLEER. Unmatched junction bases numbered 8, after V lost 4 bases and J lost 6 bases. The CDR3 runs to 16 residues. In nucleotides, the CDR3 is TGCGCCAGCAGCCCTCATCTAGCGGGGGGGCAGGATACGCAGTATTTT. It is translated as CASSPHLAGGQDTQYF.

The CDR3 DNA sequence: TGCGCCAGCAGCCTCCCTGTCCCGAGACAGGGCGCCTCGACCTATGGCTACACCTTC. Translating gives CASSLPVPRQGASTYGYTF. This chain links TRBV4-3 with TRBJ1-2; 7 bases are a match to TRBD1. Germline V lookup: CDR1 LGHNA, CDR2 YSLEER. This CDR3 is built from 19 residues. V dropped 4 bases and J dropped 4; count of bases not matched to a gene: 21.

This clonotype was observed once. The rearrangement joins TRBV20-1 to TRBJ1-6; possible D gene TRBD1, 5 bases. V was trimmed by 0 bases and J by 2 bases, leaving 8 bases between them. The CDR3 loop spans 15 amino acids. CDR1 DFQATT and CDR2 SNEGSKA come from the germline V gene (reference sequence). CDR3 bases: TGCAGTGCTAGAGATCAGGGCACCTATAATTCACCCCTCCACTTT. It yields the protein CSARDQGTYNSPLHF.